This TCR beta chain was sequenced in a study of memory CD4+ T cells and cytomegalovirus serostatus. The overall study: This sample comes from healthy Belgian adults, under 10 CMV seropositive, approximately 24 seronegative. Study-wide results and caveats: CD4+ memory repertoires contained 67 of 164 reported CMV TCRbeta sequences.

Remarks on this clone: The antigen remains unidentified.

This CDR3 spans 17 amino acids. V lost 3 bases and J lost 2; bases outside the gene matches: 6. Germline CDR1 SGHTA, CDR2 FQGNSA. The sort gate was single viable CD3+CD4+CD8-CD45RO+ cells for memory CD4+ T cells. Serum IgG to CMV pp150, pp28, p38 and p52 defined serostatus. Clones were sequenced by immunoSEQ multiplex PCR, and TCRdb holds only the in-frame ones, with some missing. This table has about 75,000 clones, around 82% appearing once. The chain uses TRBV7-2 and TRBJ2-3, with 12 positions matching TRBD2. This receptor was identified in an adult in good health and CMV-seropositive. Sequenced sample: memory CD4+ T cells from blood. As DNA, the CDR3 is TGTGCCAGCAGCTTGGCTCCTAGCGGGGGGGTCACAGATACGCAGTATTTT. It encodes CASSLAPSGGVTDTQYF.